The 5 T cell receptor beta chains reported below all come from one sample, sequenced in a study of cytotoxic CD8 clonotypes in ibrutinib-treated CLL. Profiled with immunoSEQ multiplex PCR; TCRdb holds only in-frame clones, not every one. Of over 45,000 clones in the sample, around 52% were seen once. The starting material was PBMCs, obtained at disease progression, from a patient treated with ibrutinib. All receptors come from a human donor with chronic lymphocytic leukemia.

The J gene is TRBJ2-7, the V gene TRBV6-1; 9 nucleotides align to TRBD1. The J segment lost 5 bases and the V segment lost 6 bases, leaving 2 bases of the junction unmatched. The germline V gene has CDR1 MNHNS and CDR2 SASEGT. This CDR3 region has 12 residues. The CDR3 nucleotides read TGTGCCAGCAGGGGGACAGGGAACGAGCAGTACTTC. This gives the protein CASRGTGNEQYF.

This clone appeared once. This chain uses TRBV10-3 with TRBJ2-1; 14 nucleotides match TRBD2. V gave up 6 bases and J gave up 8 bases; unmatched junction bases: 6. Germline lookup yields CDR1 ENHRY and CDR2 SYGVKD. The CDR3 has 15 amino acids. CDR3 in amino acids: CAIRGLAGAGDEQFF. DNA of the CDR3: TGTGCCATCAGGGGACTAGCGGGAGCCGGCGATGAGCAGTTCTTC.

Only a few counts were recorded for this clone. The chain couples TRBV28 to TRBJ1-4; D call uncertain. Germline V gene sequence: CDR1 MDHEN, CDR2 SYDVKM. V lost 6 bases and J lost 7, with 6 bases in between. The CDR3 contains 11 residues. Written as DNA, the CDR3 is TGTGCCAGCAGCAGAACTGAAAAACTGTTTTTT. Protein: CASSRTEKLFF.

This chain joins TRBV15 and TRBJ2-1; 13 bases line up with TRBD2. Germline lookup yields CDR1 LNHNV and CDR2 YYDKDF (reference sequence). This CDR3 has 15 amino acids. V was clipped by 8 bases and J by 6 bases; unmatched bases: 7. The CDR3 protein is CATRHGLAGANEQFF. The DNA for the CDR3 is TGTGCCACCCGACACGGACTAGCGGGAGCCAATGAGCAGTTCTTC. The full variable domain, with the rest looked up from reference TRBV15 and TRBJ2-1, is DAMVIQNPRYQVTQFGKPVTLSCSQTLNHNVMYWYQQKSSQAPKLLFHYYDKDFNNEADTPDNFQSRRPNTSFCFLDIRSPGLGDTAMYLCATRHGLAGANEQFFGPGTRLTVL.

V is TRBV2 and J is TRBJ2-4; D is possibly TRBD2 (7 bases). V lost 5 bases, J lost 5 bases, and 10 bases lay in between. Germline V gives CDR1 SNHLY, CDR2 FYNNEI. The CDR3 length is 13 residues. CDR3 amino acids: CASSRGAENIQYF. CDR3 nucleotide sequence: TGTGCCAGCAGTCGGGGGGCCGAAAACATTCAGTACTTC.